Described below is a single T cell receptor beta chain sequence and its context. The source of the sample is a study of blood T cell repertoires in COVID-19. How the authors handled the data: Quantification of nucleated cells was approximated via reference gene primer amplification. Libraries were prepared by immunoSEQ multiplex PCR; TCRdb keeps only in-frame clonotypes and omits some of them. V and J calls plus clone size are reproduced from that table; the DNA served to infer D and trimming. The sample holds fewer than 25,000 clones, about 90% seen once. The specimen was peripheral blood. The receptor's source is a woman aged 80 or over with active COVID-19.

The CDR3 coding sequence is TGTGCCAGCACTATCCTAGCGGGGCGCACAGATACGCAGTATTTT. Translating it yields CASTILAGRTDTQYF. The rearrangement links TRBV5-6 to TRBJ2-3; 9 bases are a match to TRBD2. Germline V gene sequence: CDR1 SGHDT, CDR2 YYEEEE. CDR3 length: 15 residues. J was trimmed by 1 base and V by 6 bases; bases with no gene match: 6.